This TCR beta chain derives from a study of shared clonotypes between healthy human individuals. Study overall: The donor pool was made up of two women and a few men aged 18 to 49. A donor's plate count was three for CD4 naive and three for CD4 memory; CD8 naive had two and CD8 memory one. Study-wide results and limits: Apart from blood, nothing was sampled; tissue repertoires likely differ.

Turning to this clone: No antigen is known for it. A much larger clone sits a single nucleotide away, making a read error possible.

Germline lookup yields CDR1 SGDLS and CDR2 YYNGEE. The junction had 4 bases not matched to a gene; V was cut back by 4 bases and J by 3 bases. The CDR3 sequence is 13 residues long. TCRdb keeps only in-frame clones here, not all; method: immunoSEQ multiplex PCR. The table includes about 1.1 million clones, approximately 80% detected once. Healthy adults negative for HIV, lacking recent acute infections or vaccinations, served as donors. This chain joins TRBV9 and TRBJ2-7, with 7 bases identical to TRBD1. The TCR was taken from a man aged 18 to 29 in good health. Some clones in this sample may be carry-over from other donors' samples. The sample was memory CD4+ T cells from PBMCs. The subset here: CD45RA-negative fraction. The CDR3 is CASSSGDSYEQYF. DNA of the CDR3: TGTGCCAGCAGCTCCGGGGACAGCTACGAGCAGTACTTC.